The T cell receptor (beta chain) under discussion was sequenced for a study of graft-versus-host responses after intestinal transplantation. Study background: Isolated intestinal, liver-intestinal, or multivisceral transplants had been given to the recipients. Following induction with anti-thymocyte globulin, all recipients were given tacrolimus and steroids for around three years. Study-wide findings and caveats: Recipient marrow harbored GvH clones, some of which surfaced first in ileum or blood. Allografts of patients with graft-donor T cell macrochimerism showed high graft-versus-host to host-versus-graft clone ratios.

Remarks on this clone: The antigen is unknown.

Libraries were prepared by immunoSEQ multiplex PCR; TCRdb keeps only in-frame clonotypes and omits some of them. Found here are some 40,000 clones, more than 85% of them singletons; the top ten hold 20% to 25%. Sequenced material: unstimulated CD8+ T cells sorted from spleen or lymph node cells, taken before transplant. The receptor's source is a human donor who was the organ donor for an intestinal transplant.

For the CDR3, the DNA is TGCGCCAGCAGCCAAGGGCAGGGGCCGTCCTACGAGCAGTACTTC. It is translated as CASSQGQGPSYEQYF. The rearrangement uses TRBV4-3 and TRBJ2-7, with TRBD1 as a possible D gene (6 bases). CDR3 size: 15 residues. Per the germline V gene, CDR1 is LGHNA and CDR2 is YSLEER. V shed 1 base and J shed 1 base, with 11 bases lying between them.